This entry is about one T cell receptor (beta chain). Generated by immunoSEQ multiplex PCR, the TCRdb table keeps only in-frame clones and is missing some. Counted here are around 150,000 clones, around 88% occurring once; the ten biggest clones make up 3% to 4%. The germline V and J ends were trimmed by 4 bases and 4 bases, with 16 bases remaining between them. Germline V gives CDR1 LGHDT, CDR2 YNNKEL (reference sequence). The CDR3 is 15 residues long. The record originates from a study of T cell responses to AZD1222 COVID-19 vaccine. Material: peripheral blood, obtained on day 0 of MenACWY control vaccination. This receptor was obtained from an adult in good health. This rearrangement joins TRBV3-1 (or the pseudogene TRBV3-2) to TRBJ1-1; possibly TRBD1 for D (5 bases). In DNA, the CDR3 is TGTGCCAGCAGCCGGGGAGGGCCTGGGGCCACTGAAGCTTTCTTT. This gives the protein CASSRGGPGATEAFF.